This passage covers 20 T cell receptor beta chains from one sample sequenced in a study of radiation and T cells in renal cell carcinoma. Here immunoSEQ multiplex PCR was the method, and the copy in TCRdb shows in-frame clones only, minus some. This table holds about 26,000 clones, roughly 80% found once. Specified time point: blood 2 weeks post-SBRT. Sample treatment: 15 Gy SBRT to primary tumor, nephrectomy 4 weeks later. This specimen was blood, taken from a patient whose treatment included radiotherapy and nephrectomy. These receptors were collected from a man aged 60 to 75 with renal cell carcinoma.

V usage is TRBV6-5 and J usage is TRBJ2-1; D gene uncertain. The V end lost 3 bases, the J end lost 10 bases, and 13 bases lay between the germline ends. Germline CDR1 is MNHEY and CDR2 is SVGAGI. There are 13 residues in the CDR3. This CDR3 reads CASSYHSFGEQFF. The CDR3 bases are TGTGCCAGCAGTTATCATAGCTTTGGCGAGCAGTTCTTC.

This chain uses TRBV7-9 with TRBJ2-1; D gene unclear. The CDR3 has 17 amino acids. Germline CDR1 SEHNR, CDR2 FQNEAQ (reference sequence). V gave up 5 bases and J gave up 0 bases, with 17 bases separating them. The CDR3 region has the DNA TGTGCCAGCAGCCCACCTCCGGTATCCAGCTCCTACAATGAGCAGTTCTTC. Translation gives CASSPPPVSSSYNEQFF.

CDR3: CASSLGGGGGPEAYEQYF. Written as DNA, the CDR3 is TGTGCCAGCAGCTTAGGCGGCGGGGGGGGACCCGAGGCCTACGAGCAGTACTTC. V and J are TRBV13 and TRBJ2-7; TRBD2 aligns across 9 bases. The CDR3 is made up of 18 amino acids. The V gene's germline CDR1 is PRHDT and CDR2 FYEKMQ (reference sequence). J lost 2 bases, V lost 0 bases, and 11 bases had no gene match.

V gene TRBV27 combines with J gene TRBJ2-3; 10 bases map to TRBD2. The CDR3 consists of 15 residues. V dropped 2 bases and J dropped 4; count of bases not matched to a gene: 3. The V gene's germline CDR1 is MNHEY and CDR2 SMNVEV (reference sequence). The CDR3 is CASSLASGSADTQYF. CDR3 bases: TGTGCCAGCAGTTTAGCTAGCGGGAGTGCAGATACGCAGTATTTT.

The chain recombines TRBV7-6 with TRBJ2-7, with TRBD2 matching 12 bases. Germline-derived CDR1 and CDR2 are SGHVS and FNYEAQ. J was trimmed by 1 base and V by 5 bases; bases with no gene match: 15. The CDR3 has 19 residues. In DNA, the CDR3 is TGTGCCAGCAGCCGATCTAGCGGGAGGGCCGACGGCAGATCCTACGAGCAGTACTTC. The encoded protein is CASSRSSGRADGRSYEQYF.

The chain couples TRBV5-1 to TRBJ2-7, with D hard to call. The CDR3 spans 13 residues. Trimming pared 0 bases from V and 6 bases from J, leaving 10 bases between. From germline, CDR1 is SGHRS and CDR2 YFSETQ. The CDR3 loop reads CASSLEGVGEQYF. DNA of the CDR3: TGCGCCAGCAGCTTGGAGGGTGTCGGCGAGCAGTACTTC.

This clone has only one observation. The genes are TRBV9 and TRBJ1-1; tentatively, D is TRBD1 (5 bases). V dropped 0 bases and J dropped 11 bases, with 14 bases sitting between them. CDR3 size: 13 residues. Germline lookup yields CDR1 SGDLS and CDR2 YYNGEE. CDR3 region: CASSVGSTGGAFF. The DNA for the CDR3 is TGTGCCAGCAGCGTAGGCTCCACAGGAGGGGCTTTCTTT.

This clone was detected only a few times. The V gene is TRBV5-5, the J gene TRBJ2-5; no clear D gene. This CDR3 comprises 14 residues. Per the germline V gene, CDR1 is SGHKS and CDR2 is YYEKEE (reference sequence). Deletions cut 0 bases from V and 2 bases from J, with 8 bases between. The CDR3 region has the DNA TGTGCCAGCAGCTTGGGCGCACCTCAAGAGACCCAGTACTTC. It yields the protein CASSLGAPQETQYF.

A remark on this clone: Other DNA variants within this sample encode the same CDR3. The chain is built from TRBV30 and TRBJ1-5; D gene uncertain. V dropped 1 base and J dropped 3 bases, with 7 bases sitting between them. This CDR3 has 13 amino acids. The germline gives CDR1 GTSNPN, CDR2 SVGIG (reference sequence). The CDR3 is CAWSAGPNQPQHF. CDR3 coding DNA: TGTGCCTGGAGTGCGGGTCCCAATCAGCCCCAGCATTTT. The full variable domain, completed using reference TRBV30 and TRBJ1-5, is SQTIHQWPATLVQPVGSPLSLECTVEGTSNPNLYWYRQAAGRGLQLLFYSVGIGQISSEVPQNLSASRPQDRQFILSSKKLLLSDSGFYLCAWSAGPNQPQHFGDGTRLSIL.

This chain uses TRBV5-5 with TRBJ1-5, with D unresolved. Between the trimmed V and J ends, which lost 1 base and 0 bases, there was a span of 8 bases. The CDR3 contains 15 residues. Per germline, CDR1 SGHKS and CDR2 YYEKEE (reference sequence). The CDR3 DNA reads TGTGCCAGCAGCTTGTTTGGCAGTAGCAATCAGCCCCAGCATTTT. Residues: CASSLFGSSNQPQHF. The complete variable domain, with remaining parts taken from reference TRBV5-5 and TRBJ1-5, reads DAGVTQSPTHLIKTRGQQVTLRCSPISGHKSVSWYQQVLGQGPQFIFQYYEKEERGRGNFPDRFSARQFPNYSSELNVNALLLGDSALYLCASSLFGSSNQPQHFGDGTRLSIL.

Concerning this clone itself: Its ends do not fully match the called genes, so a read error is possible. V usage is TRBV30 and J usage is TRBJ2-1, with D perhaps TRBD2 (5 bases). Germline loops: CDR1 GTSNPN, CDR2 SVGIG (reference sequence). The CDR3 totals 12 residues. The CDR3 coding sequence is TGTGCCGGGAGCAAGAGAACGAATGAGCAGTTCTTC. Its translation: CAGSKRTNEQFF.

Notes on this clone: The same CDR3 arises from other DNA sequences in this sample as well. V gene TRBV4-1 combines with J gene TRBJ2-2; D not certain. V was cut by 4 bases and J by 0 bases, with 9 bases left in between. The CDR3 extends over 15 amino acids. Per germline, CDR1 MGHRA and CDR2 YSYEKL. The CDR3 region has the DNA TGCGCCAGCAGCCCTCCGTTCCCGAACACCGGGGAGCTGTTTTTT. It is translated as CASSPPFPNTGELFF.

This clone was found once. The V and J genes are TRBV9 and TRBJ2-5; TRBD2 agrees at 10 bases. CDR1 and CDR2 (germline): SGDLS, YYNGEE. V dropped 3 bases and J dropped 5; count of bases not matched to a gene: 4. The CDR3 runs to 14 residues. The CDR3: CASSAASGSETQYF. DNA of the CDR3: TGTGCCAGCAGCGCCGCTAGCGGGAGTGAGACCCAGTACTTC.

This clone was counted a single time. This specimen includes other DNA sequences encoding the same CDR3. The chain carries TRBV7-9 and TRBJ1-1; D remains unclear. The CDR3 is 14 residues long. Deletions cut 1 base from V and 1 base from J, with 7 bases between. Germline V CDR1 and CDR2: SEHNR, FQNEAQ (reference sequence). CDR3 amino acids: CASSLVFENTEAFF. The DNA of the CDR3 is TGTGCCAGCAGCTTAGTTTTCGAGAACACTGAAGCTTTCTTT. The full variable domain, in which reference TRBV7-9 and TRBJ1-1 provide the parts outside the CDR3, is DTGVSQNPRHKITKRGQNVTFRCDPISEHNRLYWYRQTLGQGPEFLTYFQNEAQLEKSRLLSDRFSAERPKGSFSTLEIQRTEQGDSAMYLCASSLVFENTEAFFGQGTRLTVV.

The sample holds one count of this clone. The V call is TRBV29-1, the J call TRBJ2-7; the match to TRBD1 covers 9 bases. The V segment lost 6 bases and the J segment 1 base; nucleotides outside the gene matches: 7. This CDR3 is 14 amino acids long. The germline CDR1 and CDR2 sequences are SQVTM and ANQGSEA. CDR3 amino acids: CSVSSGTGSYEQYF. CDR3 coding DNA: TGCAGCGTCTCTTCCGGGACAGGGTCCTACGAGCAGTACTTC.

The V call is TRBV2, the J call TRBJ2-1; 15 nucleotides match TRBD2. J was trimmed by 8 bases and V by 5 bases; bases with no gene match: 4. In germline, CDR1 is SNHLY, CDR2 FYNNEI. The CDR3 contains 15 residues. CDR3 residues: CASSPGLAGGHEQFF. As DNA, the CDR3 is TGTGCCAGCAGTCCGGGACTAGCGGGAGGACATGAGCAGTTCTTC.

This clone was seen a handful of times. The gene calls are TRBV4-3 and TRBJ2-7; 9 nucleotides match TRBD1. From germline, CDR1 is LGHNA and CDR2 YSLEER. The CDR3 length is 18 residues. The V and J ends lost 0 bases and 6 bases, in that order; junction bases with no gene match: 15. This chain's CDR3 is CASSQEAAGTGKYVEQYF. DNA of the CDR3: TGCGCCAGCAGCCAAGAGGCCGCTGGGACAGGGAAGTATGTCGAGCAGTACTTC.

The chain employs TRBV5-1 and TRBJ2-7; 8 bases fit TRBD1. Per germline, CDR1 SGHRS and CDR2 YFSETQ. V shed 4 bases, J shed 6 bases, and the junction held 3 bases outside the gene matches. The CDR3 has 12 amino acids. The CDR3 sequence: CASSLDRGEQYF. The CDR3 bases are TGCGCCAGCAGCCTAGACAGGGGCGAGCAGTACTTC.

The V and J genes are TRBV6-5 and TRBJ1-1, with D tentatively TRBD1 (5 bases). CDR3 length: 14 residues. The V end was cut by 6 bases, the J end by 0 bases, with 11 bases between. The germline V gene has CDR1 MNHEY and CDR2 SVGAGI. CDR3 DNA sequence: TGTGCCAGCAGGCCCAGGGCAATGAACACTGAAGCTTTCTTT. Its translation: CASRPRAMNTEAFF.

The gene calls are TRBV6-5 and TRBJ1-3; D is ambiguous. The CDR3 sequence is 15 residues long. Per germline, CDR1 MNHEY and CDR2 SVGAGI. Trimming took off 6 bases at V and 0 bases at J, with 12 bases between the two ends. In DNA form, the CDR3 reads TGTGCCAGCAGCCCCCTCATGAGCTCTGGAAACACCATATATTTT. It specifies CASSPLMSSGNTIYF.